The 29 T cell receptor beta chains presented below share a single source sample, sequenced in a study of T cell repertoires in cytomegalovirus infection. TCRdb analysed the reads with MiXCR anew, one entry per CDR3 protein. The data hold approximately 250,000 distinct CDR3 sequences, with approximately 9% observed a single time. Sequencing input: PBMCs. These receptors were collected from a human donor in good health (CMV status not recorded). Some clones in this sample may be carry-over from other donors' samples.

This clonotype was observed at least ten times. The CDR3 sequence is CASSLVILETQYF. In DNA form, the CDR3 reads TGTGCCAGCAGCCTAGTAATTCTCGAGACCCAGTACTTC. The chain is built from TRBV7-2 and TRBJ2-5, with D unclear. The V gene's germline CDR1 is SGHTA and CDR2 FQGNSA. V was cut by 5 bases and J by 5 bases, with 12 bases left in between. There are 13 residues in the CDR3.

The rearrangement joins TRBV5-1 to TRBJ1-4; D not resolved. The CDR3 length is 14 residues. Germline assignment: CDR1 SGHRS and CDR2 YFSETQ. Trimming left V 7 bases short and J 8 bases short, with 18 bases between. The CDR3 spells CASGPGDGSEKLFF. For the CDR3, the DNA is TGCGCCAGCGGCCCCGGCGACGGGTCGGAAAAACTGTTTTTT.

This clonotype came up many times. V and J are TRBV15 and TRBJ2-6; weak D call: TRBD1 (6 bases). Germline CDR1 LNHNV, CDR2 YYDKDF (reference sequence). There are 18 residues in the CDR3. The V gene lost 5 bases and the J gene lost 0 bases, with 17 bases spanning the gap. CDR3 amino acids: CATSPTHGQFSGANVLTF. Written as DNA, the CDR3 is TGTGCCACCAGCCCAACCCACGGACAGTTCTCTGGGGCCAACGTCCTGACTTTC.

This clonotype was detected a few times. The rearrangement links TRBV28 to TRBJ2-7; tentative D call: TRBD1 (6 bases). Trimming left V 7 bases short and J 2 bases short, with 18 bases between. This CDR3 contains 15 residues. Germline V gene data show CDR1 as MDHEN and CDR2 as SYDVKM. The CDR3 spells CASNQYGGSPYEQYF. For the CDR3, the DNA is TGTGCCAGCAATCAGTATGGGGGCAGTCCCTACGAGCAGTACTTC.

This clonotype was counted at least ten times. CDR3 region: CASSRTGKGYTF. The DNA for the CDR3 is TGTGCCAGTAGTCGTACAGGGAAGGGCTACACCTTC. The chain employs TRBV19 and TRBJ1-2; possible D gene TRBD1, 6 bases. Trimming stripped 5 bases from V and 8 bases from J, with 12 bases between. The CDR3 is made up of 12 amino acids. Germline V gene sequence: CDR1 LNHDA, CDR2 SQIVND (reference sequence).

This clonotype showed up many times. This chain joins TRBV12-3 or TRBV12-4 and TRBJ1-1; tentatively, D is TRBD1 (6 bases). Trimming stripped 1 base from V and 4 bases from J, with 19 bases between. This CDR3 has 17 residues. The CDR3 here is CASSLGGLGGRGTEAFF. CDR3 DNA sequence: TGTGCCAGCAGTTTAGGAGGACTTGGTGGCAGGGGCACTGAAGCTTTCTTT.

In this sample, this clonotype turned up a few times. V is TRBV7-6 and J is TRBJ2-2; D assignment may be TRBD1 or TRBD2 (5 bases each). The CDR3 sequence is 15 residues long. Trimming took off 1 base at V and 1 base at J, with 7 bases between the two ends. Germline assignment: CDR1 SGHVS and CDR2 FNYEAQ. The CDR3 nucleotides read TGTGCCAGCAGCTTAGGGGACCAGAACACCGGGGAGCTGTTTTTT. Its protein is CASSLGDQNTGELFF. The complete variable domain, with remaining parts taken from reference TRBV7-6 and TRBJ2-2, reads GAGVSQSPRYKVTKRGQDVALRCDPISGHVSLYWYRQALGQGPEFLTYFNYEAQQDKSGLPNDRFSAERPEGSISTLTIQRTEQRDSAMYRCASSLGDQNTGELFFGEGSRLTVL.

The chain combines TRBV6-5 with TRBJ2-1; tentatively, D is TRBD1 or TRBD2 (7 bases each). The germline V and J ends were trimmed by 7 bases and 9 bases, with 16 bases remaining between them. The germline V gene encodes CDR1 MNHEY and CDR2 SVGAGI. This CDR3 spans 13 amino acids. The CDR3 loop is CASKRQGGGEQFF. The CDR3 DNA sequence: TGTGCCAGCAAGCGGCAGGGGGGGGGTGAGCAGTTCTTC.

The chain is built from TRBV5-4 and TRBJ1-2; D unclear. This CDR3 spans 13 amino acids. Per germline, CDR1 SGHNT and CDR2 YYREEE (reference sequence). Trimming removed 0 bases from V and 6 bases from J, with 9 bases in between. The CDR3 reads CASSLEPRDGYTF. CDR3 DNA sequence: TGTGCCAGCAGCTTGGAACCTCGTGATGGCTACACCTTC. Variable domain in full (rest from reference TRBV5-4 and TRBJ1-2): ETGVTQSPTHLIKTRGQQVTLRCSSQSGHNTVSWYQQALGQGPQFIFQYYREEENGRGNFPPRFSGLQFPNYSSELNVNALELDDSALYLCASSLEPRDGYTFGSGTRLTVV.

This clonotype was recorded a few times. CDR3 DNA sequence: TGTGCCAGCAGTTTTAGGGGGGACTCTGGAAACACCATATATTTT. This gives the protein CASSFRGDSGNTIYF. V is TRBV27 and J is TRBJ1-3, with D possibly being TRBD1 (6 bases). Germline values: CDR1 MNHEY, CDR2 SMNVEV (reference sequence). CDR3 length: 15 amino acids. Deletions cut 3 bases from V and 0 bases from J, with 9 bases between.

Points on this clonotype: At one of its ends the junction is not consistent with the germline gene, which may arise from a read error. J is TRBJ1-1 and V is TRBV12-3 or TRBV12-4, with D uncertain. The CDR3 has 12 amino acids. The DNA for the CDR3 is TGTGCCAGCGGTTTTCCCCGACTGGAAGCTTTCTTT. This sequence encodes CASGFPRLEAFF.

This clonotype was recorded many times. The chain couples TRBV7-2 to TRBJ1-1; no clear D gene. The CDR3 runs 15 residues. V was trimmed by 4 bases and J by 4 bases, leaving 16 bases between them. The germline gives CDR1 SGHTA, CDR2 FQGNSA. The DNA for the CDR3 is TGTGCCAGCAGCTCCCGATCGAGGACCCTCACTGAAGCTTTCTTT. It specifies CASSSRSRTLTEAFF.

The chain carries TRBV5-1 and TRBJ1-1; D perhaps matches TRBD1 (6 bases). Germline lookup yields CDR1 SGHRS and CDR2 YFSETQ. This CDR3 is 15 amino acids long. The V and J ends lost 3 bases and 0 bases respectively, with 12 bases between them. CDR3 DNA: TGCGCCAGCAGCTCGACAGGAAGGATGAACACTGAAGCTTTCTTT. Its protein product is CASSSTGRMNTEAFF.

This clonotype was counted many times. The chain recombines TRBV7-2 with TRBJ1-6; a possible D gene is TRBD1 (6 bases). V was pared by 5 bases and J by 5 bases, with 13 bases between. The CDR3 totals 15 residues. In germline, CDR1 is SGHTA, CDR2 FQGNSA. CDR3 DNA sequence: TGTGCCAGCAGCCCCCTGACAGGAAATAATTCACCCCTCCACTTT. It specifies CASSPLTGNNSPLHF.

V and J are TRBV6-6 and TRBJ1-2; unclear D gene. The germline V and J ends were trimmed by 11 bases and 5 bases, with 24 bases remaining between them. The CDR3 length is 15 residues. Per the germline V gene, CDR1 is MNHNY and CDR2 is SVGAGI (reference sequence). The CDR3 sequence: CAVSELAGRTYGYTF. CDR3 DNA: TGTGCCGTAAGCGAATTGGCTGGGAGAACGTATGGCTACACCTTC.

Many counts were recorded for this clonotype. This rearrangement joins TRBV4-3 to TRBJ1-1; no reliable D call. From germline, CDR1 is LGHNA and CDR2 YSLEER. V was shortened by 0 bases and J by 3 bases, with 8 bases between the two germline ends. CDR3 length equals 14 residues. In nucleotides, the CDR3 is TGCGCCAGCAGCCAAGAAAGGCAGTACACTGAAGCTTTCTTT. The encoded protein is CASSQERQYTEAFF.

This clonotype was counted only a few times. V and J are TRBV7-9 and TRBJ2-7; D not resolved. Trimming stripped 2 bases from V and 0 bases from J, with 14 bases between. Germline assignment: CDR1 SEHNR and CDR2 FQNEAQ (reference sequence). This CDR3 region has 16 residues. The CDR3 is CASSLQSPLSSYEQYF. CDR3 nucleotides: TGTGCCAGCAGCTTACAGAGCCCCCTGAGCTCCTACGAGCAGTACTTC. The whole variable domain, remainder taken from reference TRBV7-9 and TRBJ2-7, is DTGVSQNPRHKITKRGQNVTFRCDPISEHNRLYWYRQTLGQGPEFLTYFQNEAQLEKSRLLSDRFSAERPKGSFSTLEIQRTEQGDSAMYLCASSLQSPLSSYEQYFGPGTRLTVT.

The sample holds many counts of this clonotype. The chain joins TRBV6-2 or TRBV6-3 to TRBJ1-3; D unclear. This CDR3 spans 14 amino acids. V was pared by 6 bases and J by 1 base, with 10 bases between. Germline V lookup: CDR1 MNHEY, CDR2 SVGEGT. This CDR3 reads CASSHQTSGNTIYF. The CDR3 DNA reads TGTGCCAGCAGCCACCAGACATCTGGAAACACCATATATTTT.

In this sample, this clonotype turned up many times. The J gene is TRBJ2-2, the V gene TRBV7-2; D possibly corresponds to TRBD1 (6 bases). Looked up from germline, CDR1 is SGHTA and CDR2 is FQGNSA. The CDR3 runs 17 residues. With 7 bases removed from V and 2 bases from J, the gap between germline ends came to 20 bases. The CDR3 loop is CASTSTGYDSNTGELFF. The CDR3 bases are TGTGCCAGCACCTCGACAGGCTACGACTCTAACACCGGGGAGCTGTTTTTT.

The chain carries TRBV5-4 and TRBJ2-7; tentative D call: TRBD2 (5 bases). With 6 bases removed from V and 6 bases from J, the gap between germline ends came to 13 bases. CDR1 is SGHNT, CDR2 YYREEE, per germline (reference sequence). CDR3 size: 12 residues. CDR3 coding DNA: TGTGCCAGCAACCAAGAGGGAAGCGAGCAGTACTTC. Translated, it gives CASNQEGSEQYF.

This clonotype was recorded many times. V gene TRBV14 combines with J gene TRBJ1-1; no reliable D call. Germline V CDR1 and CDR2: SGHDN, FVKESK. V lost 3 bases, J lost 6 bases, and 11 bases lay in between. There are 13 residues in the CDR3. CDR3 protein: CASSHGPDSEAFF. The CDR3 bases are TGTGCCAGCAGCCACGGACCGGACTCTGAAGCTTTCTTT. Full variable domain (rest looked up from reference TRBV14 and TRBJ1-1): EAGVTQFPSHSVIEKGQTVTLRCDPISGHDNLYWYRRVMGKEIKFLLHFVKESKQDESGMPNNRFLAERTGGTYSTLKVQPAELEDSGVYFCASSHGPDSEAFFGQGTRLTVV.

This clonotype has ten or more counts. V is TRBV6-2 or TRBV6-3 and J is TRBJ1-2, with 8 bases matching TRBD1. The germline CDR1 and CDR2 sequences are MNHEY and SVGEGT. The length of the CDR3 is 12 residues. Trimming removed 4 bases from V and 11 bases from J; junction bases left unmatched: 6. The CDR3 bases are TGTGCCAGCAGTTCAACAGGGGGAAGGTACACCTTC. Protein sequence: CASSSTGGRYTF.

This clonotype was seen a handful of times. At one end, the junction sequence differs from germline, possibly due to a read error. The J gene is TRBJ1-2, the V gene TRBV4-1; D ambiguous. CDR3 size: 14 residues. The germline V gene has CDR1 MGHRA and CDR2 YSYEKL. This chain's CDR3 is CASSQDSTSYGYTF. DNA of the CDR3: TGTGCCAGCAGCCAAGATTCCACGAGCTATGGCTACACCTTC.

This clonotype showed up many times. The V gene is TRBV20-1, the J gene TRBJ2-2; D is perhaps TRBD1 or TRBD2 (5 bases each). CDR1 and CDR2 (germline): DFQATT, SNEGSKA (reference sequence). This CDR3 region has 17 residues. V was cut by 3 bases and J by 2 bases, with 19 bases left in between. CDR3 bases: TGCAGTGCTAGGGCGGGCTTGAGGGGCCGAAACACCGGGGAGCTGTTTTTT. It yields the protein CSARAGLRGRNTGELFF.

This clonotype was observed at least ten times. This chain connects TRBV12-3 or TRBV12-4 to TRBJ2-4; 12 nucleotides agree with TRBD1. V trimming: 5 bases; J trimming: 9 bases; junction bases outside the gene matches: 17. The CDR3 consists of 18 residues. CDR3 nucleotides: TGTGCCAGCAGTCTCCCTTCTTCCGGGACAGGGGGCCTTGGCATTCAGTACTTC. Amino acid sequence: CASSLPSSGTGGLGIQYF.

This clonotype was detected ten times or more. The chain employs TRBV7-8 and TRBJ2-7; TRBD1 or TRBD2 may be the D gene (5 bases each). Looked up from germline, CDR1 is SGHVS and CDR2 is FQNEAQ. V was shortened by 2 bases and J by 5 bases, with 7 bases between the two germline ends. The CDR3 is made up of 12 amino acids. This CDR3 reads CASSLQGDEQYF. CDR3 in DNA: TGTGCCAGCAGCTTACAGGGAGACGAGCAGTACTTC.

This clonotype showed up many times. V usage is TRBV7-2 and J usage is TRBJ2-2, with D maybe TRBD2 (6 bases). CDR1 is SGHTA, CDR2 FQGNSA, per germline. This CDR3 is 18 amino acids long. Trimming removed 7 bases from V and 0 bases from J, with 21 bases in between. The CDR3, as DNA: TGTGCCAGCAACTCCCCTACGGGCTGGGGGGCGAACACCGGGGAGCTGTTTTTT. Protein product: CASNSPTGWGANTGELFF. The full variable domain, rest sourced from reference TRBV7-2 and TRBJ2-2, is GAGVSQSPSNKVTEKGKDVELRCDPISGHTALYWYRQSLGQGLEFLIYFQGNSAPDKSGLPSDRFSAERTGGSVSTLTIQRTQQEDSAVYLCASNSPTGWGANTGELFFGEGSRLTVL.

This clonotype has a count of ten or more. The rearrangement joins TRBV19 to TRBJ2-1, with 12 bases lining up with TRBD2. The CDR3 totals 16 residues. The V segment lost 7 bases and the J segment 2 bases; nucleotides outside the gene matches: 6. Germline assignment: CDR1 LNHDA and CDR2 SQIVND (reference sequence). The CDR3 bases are TGTGCCAGTACCAAGACTAGCGGGGGCCCCTACAATGAGCAGTTCTTC. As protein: CASTKTSGGPYNEQFF. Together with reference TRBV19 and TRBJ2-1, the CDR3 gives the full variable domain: DGGITQSPKYLFRKEGQNVTLSCEQNLNHDAMYWYRQDPGQGLRLIYYSQIVNDFQKGDIAEGYSVSREKKESFPLTVTSAQKNPTAFYLCASTKTSGGPYNEQFFGPGTRLTVL.

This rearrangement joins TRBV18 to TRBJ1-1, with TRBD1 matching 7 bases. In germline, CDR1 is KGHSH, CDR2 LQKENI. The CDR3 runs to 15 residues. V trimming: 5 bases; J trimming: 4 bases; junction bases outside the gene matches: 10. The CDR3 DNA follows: TGTGCCAGCTCAACCCGGGACAGAATACCCACTGAAGCTTTCTTT. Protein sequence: CASSTRDRIPTEAFF.